The clone carrying this TCR beta chain occurred a few times. Its antigen remains unknown. This sample was taken from a study of beta chain features in type 1 diabetes. Study-wide findings and caveats: A definitive answer on HLA type influencing TCRB rearrangement was not reached here. Shortening that was moderate but significant affected the TCRB CDR3s of Type 1 diabetes patients in all four CD4+ subsets.

The germline CDR1 and CDR2 sequences are MNHEY and SMNVEV (reference sequence). This CDR3 has 15 amino acids. Trimming left V 2 bases short and J 0 bases short, with 10 bases between. Each of the CD4+ naive, central memory, regulatory and stem cell-like memory populations was sorted via CD45RO/CCR7/CD25/CD127/CD95/CD27. Expressed TCRB transcripts were sequenced, since all the RNA that had been isolated was reverse transcribed. Samples of naive, central memory and regulatory T cells yielded a mean of around 3.5 million reads. TCRdb's copy holds only in-frame clones and misses some; the assay was immunoSEQ multiplex PCR. This table holds 310,000 or so clones, 11% found once.

The TCR was taken from a woman in her 30s in good health. J is TRBJ1-2 and V is TRBV27; D is unresolved. Sequencing was performed on naive CD4+ T cells from blood. In DNA, the CDR3 is TGTGCCAGCAGTTTAGGCGGGGTAGCTAACTATGGCTACACCTTC. It codes for CASSLGGVANYGYTF.